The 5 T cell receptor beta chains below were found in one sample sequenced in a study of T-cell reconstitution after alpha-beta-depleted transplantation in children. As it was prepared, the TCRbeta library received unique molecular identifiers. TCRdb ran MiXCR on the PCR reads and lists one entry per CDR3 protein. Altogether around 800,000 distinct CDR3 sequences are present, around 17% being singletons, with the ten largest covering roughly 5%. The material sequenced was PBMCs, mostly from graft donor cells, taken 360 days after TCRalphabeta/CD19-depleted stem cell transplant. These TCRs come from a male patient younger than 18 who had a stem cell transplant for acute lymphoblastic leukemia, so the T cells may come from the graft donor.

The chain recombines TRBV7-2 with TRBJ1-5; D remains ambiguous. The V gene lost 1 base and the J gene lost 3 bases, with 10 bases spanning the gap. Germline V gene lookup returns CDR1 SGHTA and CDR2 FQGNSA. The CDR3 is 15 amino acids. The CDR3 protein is CASSLVIQPNQPQHF. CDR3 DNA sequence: TGTGCCAGCAGCTTAGTTATACAGCCCAATCAGCCCCAGCATTTT.

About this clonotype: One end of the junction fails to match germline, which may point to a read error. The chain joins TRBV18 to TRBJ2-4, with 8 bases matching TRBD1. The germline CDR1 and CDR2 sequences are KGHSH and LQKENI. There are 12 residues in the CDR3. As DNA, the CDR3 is TGTGCCAGCTCACCACCGGGACAGGCTCAGAACTTC. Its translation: CASSPPGQAQNF.

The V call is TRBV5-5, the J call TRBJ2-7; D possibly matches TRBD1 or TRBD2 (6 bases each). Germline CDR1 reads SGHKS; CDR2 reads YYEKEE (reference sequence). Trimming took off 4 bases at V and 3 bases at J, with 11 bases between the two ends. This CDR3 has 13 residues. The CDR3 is CASSTGGRYEQYF. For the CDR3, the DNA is TGTGCCAGCAGCACCGGGGGCCGCTACGAGCAGTACTTC.

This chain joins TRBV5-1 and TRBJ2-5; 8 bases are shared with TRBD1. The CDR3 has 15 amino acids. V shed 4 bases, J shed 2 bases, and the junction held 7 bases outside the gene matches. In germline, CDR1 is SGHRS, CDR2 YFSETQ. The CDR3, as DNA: TGCGCCAGCAGCAGAAGGACAGGGAGTCAAGAGACCCAGTACTTC. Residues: CASSRRTGSQETQYF.

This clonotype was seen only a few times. CDR3 DNA: TGCGCCAGCACTAGACTAGCGGGAAGCTCCTACGAGCAGTACTTC. Its translation is CASTRLAGSSYEQYF. The rearrangement joins TRBV10-2 to TRBJ2-7, with 11 bases that match TRBD2. With V trimmed by 7 bases and J by 0 bases, 5 bases remained unmatched. The CDR3 has 15 residues. Germline V gene sequence: CDR1 WSHSY, CDR2 SAAADI.